These 14 T cell receptor beta chains were sequenced from one sample in a study of siplizumab effects on memory and regulatory T cells. Only in-frame clones appear in the TCRdb table, and some are missing; sequencing was by immunoSEQ multiplex PCR. Counted here are some 100,000 clones, 91% occurring once; the ten biggest clones make up roughly 2.7%. Sample: CD4+ T cells sorted from blood. These receptors all come from a human donor in good health. Some clones in this sample may be carry-over from other donors' samples.

The genes are TRBV13 and TRBJ1-1, with D possibly matching TRBD1 (6 bases). Germline CDR1 and CDR2: PRHDT and FYEKMQ (reference sequence). This CDR3 has 14 amino acids. Trimming shortened V by 5 bases and J by 2 bases, and 12 bases separated the two germline ends. The CDR3: CASSRRGTNTEAFF. CDR3 sequence (DNA): TGTGCCAGCAGCCGACGAGGGACAAACACTGAAGCTTTCTTT. The whole variable domain, filled in from reference TRBV13 and TRBJ1-1, reads AAGVIQSPRHLIKEKRETATLKCYPIPRHDTVYWYQQGPGQDPQFLISFYEKMQSDKGSIPDRFSAQQFSDYHSELNMSSLELGDSALYFCASSRRGTNTEAFFGQGTRLTVV.

V and J are TRBV7-2 and TRBJ2-7; 11 bases match TRBD2. The CDR3 spans 15 residues. The V segment lost 3 bases and the J segment 2 bases; nucleotides outside the gene matches: 3. Germline CDR1 SGHTA, CDR2 FQGNSA. This CDR3 is CASSLTSGIPYEQYF. DNA for the CDR3: TGTGCCAGCAGCTTGACTAGCGGGATCCCCTACGAGCAGTACTTC. Using reference TRBV7-2 and TRBJ2-7 for the parts outside the CDR3, the full variable domain is GAGVSQSPSNKVTEKGKDVELRCDPISGHTALYWYRQSLGQGLEFLIYFQGNSAPDKSGLPSDRFSAERTGGSVSTLTIQRTQQEDSAVYLCASSLTSGIPYEQYFGPGTRLTVT.

The J gene is TRBJ2-7, the V gene TRBV7-8, with D possibly being TRBD1 (5 bases). Trimming shortened V by 5 bases and J by 3 bases, and 26 bases separated the two germline ends. CDR1 SGHVS and CDR2 FQNEAQ come from the germline V gene. The CDR3 contains 18 residues. CDR3 amino acids: CASSPLESLQGKGYEQYF. CDR3 sequence (DNA): TGTGCCAGCAGCCCCCTTGAATCCTTGCAGGGAAAAGGCTACGAGCAGTACTTC.

The V and J genes are TRBV2 and TRBJ1-2; 8 bases are shared with TRBD1. J lost 5 bases, V lost 6 bases, and 8 bases had no gene match. CDR1 and CDR2 from the germline V gene are SNHLY and FYNNEI. The CDR3 runs 14 residues. This CDR3 is CASRPTGVGYGYTF. As DNA, the CDR3 is TGTGCCAGCAGGCCGACAGGGGTCGGTTATGGCTACACCTTC.

The chain recombines TRBV9 with TRBJ1-5; D not resolved. From germline, CDR1 is SGDLS and CDR2 YYNGEE. The V end was cut by 5 bases, the J end by 0 bases, with 9 bases between. This CDR3 spans 14 amino acids. The DNA of the CDR3 is TGTGCCAGCAGTGATCAGGCTAGCAATCAGCCCCAGCATTTT. Protein sequence: CASSDQASNQPQHF. The full variable domain, in which reference TRBV9 and TRBJ1-5 provide the parts outside the CDR3, is DSGVTQTPKHLITATGQRVTLRCSPRSGDLSVYWYQQSLDQGLQFLIQYYNGEERAKGNILERFSAQQFPDLHSELNLSSLELGDSALYFCASSDQASNQPQHFGDGTRLSIL.

The chain is built from TRBV7-9 and TRBJ1-5; 8 bases fit TRBD1. The CDR3 is 14 residues long. CDR1 and CDR2 (germline): SEHNR, FQNEAQ (reference sequence). The V gene end was trimmed by 5 bases and the J gene end by 4 bases; junction bases not matched to a gene: 4. CDR3 in amino acids: CASSPQGGNQPQHF. The CDR3 DNA reads as TGTGCCAGCAGCCCACAGGGGGGGAATCAGCCCCAGCATTTT.

The chain joins TRBV9 to TRBJ2-2, with 7 bases lining up with TRBD1. The V gene end was trimmed by 0 bases and the J gene end by 7 bases; junction bases not matched to a gene: 6. The CDR3 is 15 amino acids. CDR1 is SGDLS and CDR2 is YYNGEE in the germline V gene. This CDR3 reads CASSVGQGINGELFF. CDR3 nucleotide sequence: TGTGCCAGCAGCGTAGGACAGGGAATCAACGGGGAGCTGTTTTTT.

This sequence joins TRBV7-9 and TRBJ1-1; D is unresolved. CDR3 size: 11 residues. The V gene's germline CDR1 is SEHNR and CDR2 FQNEAQ (reference sequence). Deletions cut 8 bases from V and 10 bases from J, with 14 bases between. The CDR3 here is CASLTLDGAFF. CDR3 in DNA: TGTGCCAGCCTTACACTCGACGGAGCTTTCTTT.

The rearrangement links TRBV7-3 to TRBJ2-1; the match to TRBD2 covers 10 bases. The CDR3 has 18 residues. Germline V lookup: CDR1 SGHTA, CDR2 FQGTGA. J gave up 8 bases and V 1 base, and 14 bases lay outside the gene matches. CDR3 DNA: TGTGCCAGCAGCTTAAGACCCCCTAGCGGGAGAATTTTCCATGAGCAGTTCTTC. This gives the protein CASSLRPPSGRIFHEQFF. Full variable domain (rest looked up from reference TRBV7-3 and TRBJ2-1): GAGVSQTPSNKVTEKGKYVELRCDPISGHTALYWYRQSLGQGPEFLIYFQGTGAADDSGLPNDRFFAVRPEGSVSTLKIQRTERGDSAVYLCASSLRPPSGRIFHEQFFGPGTRLTVL.

V is TRBV19 and J is TRBJ2-1; the match to TRBD1 covers 7 bases. This CDR3 is 14 amino acids long. The junction had 3 bases not matched to a gene; V was cut back by 3 bases and J by 4 bases. Looked up from germline, CDR1 is LNHDA and CDR2 is SQIVND (reference sequence). CDR3 sequence: CASSMGTVYNEQFF. The CDR3 bases are TGTGCCAGTAGTATGGGGACAGTTTACAATGAGCAGTTCTTC.

V usage is TRBV5-6 and J usage is TRBJ1-2, with D hard to call. Germline values: CDR1 SGHDT, CDR2 YYEEEE. Between the trimmed V and J ends, which lost 4 bases and 5 bases, there was a span of 9 bases. This CDR3 has 12 residues. The CDR3 sequence is CASSPGPYGYTF. CDR3 bases: TGTGCCAGCAGCCCTGGCCCATATGGCTACACCTTC.

The J gene is TRBJ2-6, the V gene TRBV19, with 7 bases aligning to TRBD1. The CDR3 is 16 amino acids. J gave up 3 bases and V 10 bases, and 12 bases lay outside the gene matches. The V gene's germline CDR1 is LNHDA and CDR2 SQIVND (reference sequence). The CDR3 DNA is TGTGCCACCTCAGAGACAGGGATGGTTGGGGCCAACGTCCTGACTTTC. This gives the protein CATSETGMVGANVLTF.

This chain connects TRBV5-1 to TRBJ2-4; D remains unclear. This CDR3 is 15 amino acids long. Germline CDR1 SGHRS, CDR2 YFSETQ. The V end lost 3 bases, the J end lost 1 base, and 11 bases lay between the germline ends. CDR3 DNA: TGCGCCAGCAGCTCCGAGGTCTCGGCCAAAAACATTCAGTACTTC. Translating gives CASSSEVSAKNIQYF.

V gene TRBV5-1 combines with J gene TRBJ2-1; 10 bases line up with TRBD2. The CDR3 has 15 residues. The V segment lost 6 bases and the J segment 6 bases; nucleotides outside the gene matches: 9. Germline V gives CDR1 SGHRS, CDR2 YFSETQ. The CDR3 here is CASKLQASGGNEQFF. CDR3 nucleotides: TGCGCCAGCAAACTACAGGCTAGCGGGGGCAATGAGCAGTTCTTC.